One and the same sample provided the 26 T cell receptor beta chains below, sequenced in a study of shared clonotypes between healthy human individuals. The assay was immunoSEQ multiplex PCR, and TCRdb's table has in-frame clones only and misses some. The profile shows under 2,500,000 clones, approximately 95% of them singletons. Sequencing was performed on naive CD4+ T cells sorted from blood. Subset: CD45RA+ positively selected. The receptors come from a man in his late teens or twenties in good health.

The CDR3 coding sequence is TGTGCCTGGAGTCAGCCGCACAGCGGCACAGATACGCAGTATTTT. Amino acid sequence: CAWSQPHSGTDTQYF. The J gene is TRBJ2-3, the V gene TRBV30; no reliable D call. Trimming pared 2 bases from V and 1 base from J, leaving 13 bases between. In germline, CDR1 is GTSNPN, CDR2 SVGIG (reference sequence). The length of the CDR3 is 15 residues.

The V gene is TRBV5-1, the J gene TRBJ1-2, with D unclear. CDR1 SGHRS and CDR2 YFSETQ come from the germline V gene. With 0 bases removed from V and 4 bases from J, the gap between germline ends came to 10 bases. The CDR3 contains 14 residues. The CDR3 nucleotides are TGCGCCAGCAGCTTGGGCGGGGAACTCTATGGCTACACCTTC. Translating gives CASSLGGELYGYTF.

This chain connects TRBV6-6 to TRBJ2-1; 7 bases match TRBD2. Per germline, CDR1 MNHNY and CDR2 SVGAGI (reference sequence). The CDR3 sequence is 15 residues long. After removal of 4 bases from V and 7 bases from J, the junction contained 10 bases not matched to a gene. The CDR3 DNA is TGTGCCAGCAGTTGGGGAGGGGCGGGAGCAAATGAGCAGTTCTTC. Protein sequence: CASSWGGAGANEQFF.

Points on this clone: Other DNA sequences of this sample code for an identical CDR3. This chain joins TRBV11-3 and TRBJ2-3; 7 bases line up with TRBD1. In germline, CDR1 is SGHNT, CDR2 YENEEA. V lost 4 bases, J lost 3 bases, and 4 bases stayed unmatched. This CDR3 region has 14 residues. CDR3 in amino acids: CASSSRTGTDTQYF. Written as DNA, the CDR3 is TGTGCCAGCAGCTCAAGGACAGGTACAGATACGCAGTATTTT.

Worth noting for this clone: At the DNA level, this CDR3 is encoded by other sequences in the same sample as well. The V gene is TRBV6-1, the J gene TRBJ2-1; unclear D gene. The CDR3 totals 13 residues. The germline V gene encodes CDR1 MNHNS and CDR2 SASEGT. V was pared by 6 bases and J by 0 bases, with 6 bases between. CDR3 region: CASRSSSYNEQFF. The CDR3 DNA follows: TGTGCCAGCAGAAGTAGCTCCTACAATGAGCAGTTCTTC.

The rearrangement uses TRBV5-1 and TRBJ1-2, with 9 bases aligning to TRBD1. Germline assignment: CDR1 SGHRS and CDR2 YFSETQ. V lost 3 bases to trimming and J lost 6 bases; unmatched junction nucleotides: 3. The CDR3 consists of 13 residues. The CDR3 DNA follows: TGCGCCAGCAGCTGGACAGGGGTCCATGGCTACACCTTC. Protein sequence: CASSWTGVHGYTF.

The gene calls are TRBV5-1 and TRBJ2-1; 10 bases are a match to TRBD2. The CDR3 sequence is 14 residues long. Germline V lookup: CDR1 SGHRS, CDR2 YFSETQ. With 2 bases clipped from V and 10 bases from J, the junction kept 6 bases outside the gene matches. This chain's CDR3 is CASSLTLLAGEQFF. CDR3 coding DNA: TGCGCCAGCAGCTTAACATTACTAGCGGGGGAGCAGTTCTTC. Combining the CDR3 with reference TRBV5-1 and TRBJ2-1 gives the whole variable domain KAGVTQTPRYLIKTRGQQVTLSCSPISGHRSVSWYQQTPGQGLQFLFEYFSETQRNKGNFPGRFSGRQFSNSRSEMNVSTLELGDSALYLCASSLTLLAGEQFFGPGTRLTVL.

The chain recombines TRBV7-3 with TRBJ2-7, with 7 positions matching TRBD2. This CDR3 region has 14 residues. Germline V gene sequence: CDR1 SGHTA, CDR2 FQGTGA. Trimming cost V 2 bases and J 2 bases; bases outside gene matches: 3. CDR3 bases: TGTGCCAGCAGCTTAGGCGGGGGTCCCTACGAGCAGTACTTC. It is translated as CASSLGGGPYEQYF.

The chain combines TRBV28 with TRBJ1-5; 7 nucleotides match TRBD1. The trim removed 4 bases at V and 8 bases at J, leaving 5 bases unmatched. Germline-derived CDR1 and CDR2 are MDHEN and SYDVKM. The CDR3 length is 13 residues. The CDR3 spells CASSSRQGEPQHF. The DNA of the CDR3 is TGTGCCAGCAGTTCCCGGCAGGGGGAGCCCCAGCATTTT.

This clone has just one count. This chain uses TRBV6-5 with TRBJ2-7; no reliable D call. Germline assignment: CDR1 MNHEY and CDR2 SVGAGI. This CDR3 region has 12 residues. Trimming removed 5 bases from V and 1 base from J, with 6 bases in between. The CDR3 reads CASSPNSYEQYF. For the CDR3, the DNA is TGTGCCAGCAGTCCCAATTCCTACGAGCAGTACTTC.

The chain is built from TRBV9 and TRBJ1-1; no clear D gene. This CDR3 region has 13 residues. Germline values: CDR1 SGDLS, CDR2 YYNGEE. V was cut by 4 bases and J by 4 bases, with 11 bases left in between. The CDR3 DNA reads TGTGCCAGCAGCCAGAGCGCGGTCACTGAAGCTTTCTTT. It translates to CASSQSAVTEAFF.

V and J are TRBV7-9 and TRBJ2-2, with 8 bases aligning to TRBD1. J was trimmed by 5 bases and V by 2 bases; bases with no gene match: 7. The CDR3 runs 16 residues. Germline-derived CDR1 and CDR2 are SEHNR and FQNEAQ (reference sequence). The CDR3 nucleotides read TGTGCCAGCAGCTTACTTCCTGGACAGGGTACCGGGGAGCTGTTTTTT. This codes for CASSLLPGQGTGELFF.

As concerns this clone: The sample carries other DNA sequences with the same CDR3. This chain joins TRBV28 and TRBJ1-1; 7 bases line up with TRBD1. The CDR3 loop spans 14 amino acids. Germline V CDR1 and CDR2: MDHEN, SYDVKM. Germline trimming cut 6 bases from V and 1 base from J; bases unmatched to any gene: 5. The CDR3 DNA follows: TGTGCCAGCAGACCAGGGACAGCGAACACTGAAGCTTTCTTT. Protein product: CASRPGTANTEAFF.

Regarding this clone: This CDR3 is also generated by other DNA sequences in the sample. The chain has TRBV5-1 and TRBJ1-1; 7 bases agree with TRBD1. The V gene end was trimmed by 0 bases and the J gene end by 0 bases; junction bases not matched to a gene: 2. The CDR3 length is 15 residues. Germline CDR1 reads SGHRS; CDR2 reads YFSETQ. CDR3 bases: TGCGCCAGCAGCTTGGGGACAGGCATGAACACTGAAGCTTTCTTT. It encodes CASSLGTGMNTEAFF.

This chain joins TRBV5-4 and TRBJ2-1, with 7 bases lining up with TRBD1. Germline CDR1 reads SGHNT; CDR2 reads YYREEE (reference sequence). CDR3 length: 15 residues. After removal of 3 bases from V and 2 bases from J, the junction contained 5 bases not matched to a gene. The CDR3 coding sequence is TGTGCCAGCAGCTCGGGACAGCGCCCCTACAATGAGCAGTTCTTC. Translated: CASSSGQRPYNEQFF. Full variable domain (remainder filled in from reference TRBV5-4 and TRBJ2-1): ETGVTQSPTHLIKTRGQQVTLRCSSQSGHNTVSWYQQALGQGPQFIFQYYREEENGRGNFPPRFSGLQFPNYSSELNVNALELDDSALYLCASSSGQRPYNEQFFGPGTRLTVL.

About this clone itself: Mismatch with germline at one junction end may stem from a read error. The chain recombines TRBV5-6 with TRBJ1-2; TRBD1 matches 8 bases. Germline lookup yields CDR1 SGHDT and CDR2 YYEEEE. The CDR3 is made up of 14 amino acids. The CDR3 reads CASSLVGQAYGYAF. The CDR3 nucleotides read TGTGCCAGCAGCTTGGTGGGACAGGCATATGGCTACGCCTTC.

Points on this clone: The junction and the germline gene differ at one end; a read error may be behind it. J is TRBJ2-5 and V is TRBV5-1, with TRBD1 matching 9 bases. There are 16 residues in the CDR3. Germline lookup yields CDR1 SGHRS and CDR2 YFSETQ. The CDR3 nucleotides are TGCACCAGCAGCTTGGCGGCACAGGGGGCATGGGAGACCCAGTACTTC. This gives the protein CTSSLAAQGAWETQYF.

In regard to this clone: Distinct nucleotide sequences in the sample also encode this CDR3. This chain joins TRBV6-1 and TRBJ1-2, with TRBD1 matching 9 bases. Trimming at V came to 2 bases and at J to 4 bases, leaving 2 bases not matched to a gene. CDR1 is MNHNS and CDR2 is SASEGT in the germline V gene. The CDR3 is 14 amino acids. The CDR3 DNA is TGTGCCAGCAGTGAAACAGGGGGCGGCTATGGCTACACCTTC. The encoded protein is CASSETGGGYGYTF.

The gene calls are TRBV2 and TRBJ2-4, with 7 bases fitting TRBD1. CDR3 length: 13 residues. Germline assignment: CDR1 SNHLY and CDR2 FYNNEI. Trimming cost V 6 bases and J 5 bases; bases outside gene matches: 4. CDR3 nucleotides: TGTGCCAGCAGCCGGGACAGAGAAAACATTCAGTACTTC. Translating it yields CASSRDRENIQYF.

The rearrangement joins TRBV4-3 to TRBJ2-1; D not certain. With 0 bases removed from V and 9 bases from J, the gap between germline ends came to 9 bases. The V gene's germline CDR1 is LGHNA and CDR2 YSLEER. The CDR3 loop spans 13 amino acids. CDR3 sequence: CASSQEPGGEQFF. The CDR3 coding sequence is TGCGCCAGCAGCCAAGAACCTGGCGGTGAGCAGTTCTTC.

This clone appeared a single time. At the DNA level, this CDR3 is encoded by other sequences in the same sample as well. The chain uses TRBV9 and TRBJ2-3, with TRBD2 matching over 7 bases. Germline CDR1 is SGDLS and CDR2 is YYNGEE. The CDR3 is made up of 15 amino acids. V lost 0 bases to trimming and J lost 0 bases; unmatched junction nucleotides: 1. The CDR3 protein is CASSVAGGSTDTQYF. CDR3 nucleotide sequence: TGTGCCAGCAGCGTAGCGGGAGGTAGCACAGATACGCAGTATTTT.

The CDR3 DNA reads TGTGCCAGCAGCGCGGGCAGGGAGGTTGGTTCGGCCCAGCATTTT. It yields the protein CASSAGREVGSAQHF. The chain has TRBV6-5 and TRBJ1-5; a possible D gene is TRBD1 (5 bases). V lost 6 bases to trimming and J lost 11 bases, with 23 bases between them. The length of the CDR3 is 15 residues. The germline CDR1 and CDR2 sequences are MNHEY and SVGAGI.

The chain couples TRBV6-5 to TRBJ1-2; maybe TRBD1 (5 bases). CDR3 length: 15 residues. The germline V and J ends were trimmed by 0 bases and 4 bases, with 12 bases remaining between them. Germline-derived CDR1 and CDR2 are MNHEY and SVGAGI. The CDR3 protein is CASSYSMGGAYGYTF. CDR3 nucleotide sequence: TGTGCCAGCAGTTACTCGATGGGTGGGGCCTATGGCTACACCTTC.

Regarding this clone: In the same sample, other DNA sequences code for this CDR3. The chain employs TRBV5-4 and TRBJ2-7; 9 bases are a match to TRBD2. The J segment lost 3 bases and the V segment lost 0 bases, leaving 4 bases of the junction unmatched. Looked up from germline, CDR1 is SGHNT and CDR2 is YYREEE (reference sequence). There are 15 residues in the CDR3. CDR3 nucleotides: TGTGCCAGCAGCTTGGGTCTAGCGGGGCTCTACGAGCAGTACTTC. This sequence encodes CASSLGLAGLYEQYF. The full variable domain, completed using reference TRBV5-4 and TRBJ2-7, is ETGVTQSPTHLIKTRGQQVTLRCSSQSGHNTVSWYQQALGQGPQFIFQYYREEENGRGNFPPRFSGLQFPNYSSELNVNALELDDSALYLCASSLGLAGLYEQYFGPGTRLTVT.

As for this clone: One end of the junction is discordant with germline, which a read error may explain. J is TRBJ2-5 and V is TRBV5-1, with D perhaps TRBD1 (5 bases). The CDR3 has 13 amino acids. Per the germline V gene, CDR1 is SGHRS and CDR2 is YFSETQ. Here the CDR3 DNA reads TGCGCCAGCAGCTTGGGGGGCCAAGAGTCCCAGTACTTC. Translated, it gives CASSLGGQESQYF.

In DNA form, the CDR3 reads TGTGCCAGCAGCCTTAATCCGGGACAGTTGAATGAAAAACTGTTTTTT. Its protein product is CASSLNPGQLNEKLFF. This chain links TRBV7-2 with TRBJ1-4; 7 nucleotides match TRBD1. The V gene's germline CDR1 is SGHTA and CDR2 FQGNSA. J gave up 5 bases and V 5 bases, and 11 bases lay outside the gene matches. The CDR3 is made up of 16 amino acids.